This T cell receptor (beta chain) was captured by sequencing in a study of T cell repertoires in cytomegalovirus infection. From the reads, TCRdb called clonotypes with MiXCR, one entry per CDR3 protein. The sample lists approximately 100,000 distinct CDR3 sequences; 23% were seen once. The study, taken as a whole, reports: Carriers of CMV plus the relevant HLA were identified by cumulative public TCR beta family frequency. Ex vivo responses were dominated by HLA-C-restricted CMV-specific TCR beta clonotypes.

This clonotype was counted many times. The antigen remains undetermined. The sample taken for sequencing was CD8+ T cells from PBMCs. The clonotype was recovered from a human donor in good health (CMV status not recorded). Some clones in this sample may be carry-over from other donors' samples.

CDR3 nucleotide sequence: TGTGCCAGCAGCCAAACTAGCGGGGGGGCGGAGACCCAGTACTTC. Protein sequence: CASSQTSGGAETQYF. V and J are TRBV7-9 and TRBJ2-5; 13 bases map to TRBD2. Germline V gene sequence: CDR1 SEHNR, CDR2 FQNEAQ (reference sequence). The CDR3 length is 15 residues. V lost 5 bases, J lost 5 bases, and 5 bases stayed unmatched.